These T cell receptor beta chains were read from a single sample in a study of early T cells in non-severe SARS-CoV-2 infection. TCRdb re-called the 5' RACE reads through MiXCR, storing one row per CDR3 protein. The data contain roughly 75,000 distinct CDR3 sequences, about 12% of them singletons. Sequenced sample: whole blood. Receptor source: an adult who was a healthcare worker with PCR-confirmed SARS-CoV-2 infection or an uninfected control (not recorded which). Both conserved end residues are part of each CDR3. Fields, in order: CDR3 protein, CDR3 DNA, clone size, J gene, D gene, V gene. D genes are given only for firm matches. Clone size appears in some rows only: once, few, many, or a class for an expanded clone.

cdr3_aa: CASSLVFGAGNYEQYF; cdr3_nt: TGTGCCAGCAGTCTCGTGTTCGGGGCGGGTAACTACGAGCAGTACTTC; clone_size: many; j_call: TRBJ2-7; d_call: .; v_call: TRBV27
cdr3_aa: CASSLRDRGENEQFF; cdr3_nt: TGTGCCAGCAGCCTCCGGGACAGGGGGGAAAATGAGCAGTTCTTC; clone_size: many; j_call: TRBJ2-1; d_call: .; v_call: TRBV21-1
cdr3_aa: CASSLAVEQETQYF; cdr3_nt: TGTGCCAGCAGCTTAGCAGTTGAACAAGAGACCCAGTACTTC; clone_size: .; j_call: TRBJ2-5; d_call: .; v_call: TRBV7-9
cdr3_aa: CSVEETESTDTQYF; cdr3_nt: TGCAGCGTTGAAGAGACAGAAAGCACAGATACGCAGTATTTT; clone_size: many; j_call: TRBJ2-3; d_call: .; v_call: TRBV29-1
cdr3_aa: CASSLDPIKPQHF; cdr3_nt: TGTGCCAGCAGCTTAGATCCGATCAAGCCCCAGCATTTT; clone_size: few; j_call: TRBJ1-5; d_call: .; v_call: TRBV11-2
cdr3_aa: CASSQGETQYF; cdr3_nt: TGTGCCAGCAGTCAAGGGGAGACCCAGTACTTC; clone_size: many; j_call: TRBJ2-5; d_call: .; v_call: TRBV6-5
cdr3_aa: CATSPGSSYNEQFF; cdr3_nt: TGTGCCACCAGTCCGGGGAGCTCCTACAATGAGCAGTTCTTC; clone_size: many; j_call: TRBJ2-1; d_call: .; v_call: TRBV24-1
cdr3_aa: CASSVAGGMQNTEAFF; cdr3_nt: TGTGCCAGCAGCGTAGCCGGAGGCATGCAGAACACTGAAGCTTTCTTT; clone_size: few; j_call: TRBJ1-1; d_call: .; v_call: TRBV9
cdr3_aa: CASSSWTSGNNEQFF; cdr3_nt: TGTGCCAGCAGTTCCTGGACTAGCGGGAACAATGAGCAGTTCTTC; clone_size: many; j_call: TRBJ2-1; d_call: TRBD2; v_call: TRBV27
cdr3_aa: CASSLPSYEQYF; cdr3_nt: TGTGCCAGCAGTTTGCCCTCCTACGAGCAGTACTTC; clone_size: many; j_call: TRBJ2-7; d_call: .; v_call: TRBV28
cdr3_aa: CASSLELINSPLHF; cdr3_nt: TGTGCCAGCAGTTTAGAACTGATTAATTCACCCCTCCACTTT; clone_size: few; j_call: TRBJ1-6; d_call: .; v_call: TRBV12-3/TRBV12-4
cdr3_aa: CASSQDLGQGYEQYF; cdr3_nt: TGTGCCAGCAGCCAAGATCTGGGACAGGGCTACGAGCAGTACTTC; clone_size: .; j_call: TRBJ2-7; d_call: TRBD1; v_call: TRBV4-2
cdr3_aa: CASSRTSGINNEQFF; cdr3_nt: TGTGCCAGCAGTCGGACTAGCGGGATAAACAATGAGCAGTTCTTC; clone_size: .; j_call: TRBJ2-1; d_call: TRBD2; v_call: TRBV6-5
cdr3_aa: CASSQGRAEAFF; cdr3_nt: TGTGCCAGCAGCCAAGGCAGGGCTGAAGCTTTCTTT; clone_size: .; j_call: TRBJ1-1; d_call: .; v_call: TRBV4-2
cdr3_aa: CASRTDTRQGYTF; cdr3_nt: TGTGCCAGCAGGACAGACACGCGGCAAGGCTACACCTTC; clone_size: few; j_call: TRBJ1-2; d_call: .; v_call: TRBV28
cdr3_aa: CSAILAGPSYEQYF; cdr3_nt: TGCAGTGCTATCCTAGCGGGACCTTCCTACGAGCAGTACTTC; clone_size: .; j_call: TRBJ2-7; d_call: TRBD2; v_call: TRBV20-1
cdr3_aa: CASSPPGGRVLNEQFF; cdr3_nt: TGTGCCAGCAGCCCCCCGGGCGGGAGGGTTTTGAATGAGCAGTTCTTC; clone_size: .; j_call: TRBJ2-1; d_call: TRBD2; v_call: TRBV7-2
cdr3_aa: CASSWSHQAYEQYF; cdr3_nt: TGTGCCAGCAGCTGGAGCCACCAAGCCTACGAGCAGTACTTC; clone_size: .; j_call: TRBJ2-7; d_call: .; v_call: TRBV5-4
cdr3_aa: CASSLGTSRFGSYEQYF; cdr3_nt: TGTGCCAGCAGTTTAGGGACTAGTCGTTTCGGGTCCTACGAGCAGTACTTC; clone_size: few; j_call: TRBJ2-7; d_call: TRBD2; v_call: TRBV28
cdr3_aa: CAWSRQRGQPQHF; cdr3_nt: TGTGCCTGGAGCAGACAACGGGGTCAGCCCCAGCATTTT; clone_size: many; j_call: TRBJ1-5; d_call: .; v_call: TRBV30
cdr3_aa: CASSSLGISEQYF; cdr3_nt: TGTGCCAGCAGTTCCCTAGGGATCTCCGAGCAGTACTTC; clone_size: few; j_call: TRBJ2-7; d_call: .; v_call: TRBV27
cdr3_aa: CASSLPQGKNIQYF; cdr3_nt: TGTGCCAGCAGTTTACCGCAGGGGAAAAACATTCAGTACTTC; clone_size: few; j_call: TRBJ2-4; d_call: .; v_call: TRBV28
cdr3_aa: CATSRARGAYEQYF; cdr3_nt: TGTGCCACCAGCAGAGCGAGGGGCGCGTACGAGCAGTACTTC; clone_size: many; j_call: TRBJ2-7; d_call: .; v_call: TRBV15
cdr3_aa: CASSPTSGTVSLEQYF; cdr3_nt: TGTGCCAGCTCACCGACTAGCGGGACGGTTTCCCTCGAGCAGTACTTC; clone_size: many; j_call: TRBJ2-7; d_call: TRBD2; v_call: TRBV18
cdr3_aa: CASSLVGSGSPYEQYF; cdr3_nt: TGTGCCAGCAGTTTAGTAGGTAGCGGGAGTCCTTACGAGCAGTACTTC; clone_size: many; j_call: TRBJ2-7; d_call: TRBD2; v_call: TRBV27
cdr3_aa: CASSPQTGMNTEAFF; cdr3_nt: TGCGCCAGCAGTCCTCAGACAGGCATGAACACTGAAGCTTTCTTT; clone_size: many; j_call: TRBJ1-1; d_call: .; v_call: TRBV5-1
cdr3_aa: CSARVVAGGYEQYF; cdr3_nt: TGCAGTGCTAGAGTGGTAGCGGGGGGCTACGAGCAGTACTTC; clone_size: few; j_call: TRBJ2-7; d_call: TRBD2; v_call: TRBV20-1
cdr3_aa: CASRPRDRVYGYTF; cdr3_nt: TGTGCCAGCAGGCCCCGGGACAGGGTGTATGGCTACACCTTC; clone_size: few; j_call: TRBJ1-2; d_call: TRBD1; v_call: TRBV2
cdr3_aa: CSVGDRSYGYTF; cdr3_nt: TGCAGCGTTGGGGACCGATCCTATGGCTACACCTTC; clone_size: .; j_call: TRBJ1-2; d_call: .; v_call: TRBV29-1
cdr3_aa: CASSGLAGGQFSYNEQFF; cdr3_nt: TGTGCCAGCAGCGGACTAGCGGGAGGGCAATTTTCCTACAATGAGCAGTTCTTC; clone_size: .; j_call: TRBJ2-1; d_call: TRBD2; v_call: TRBV28
cdr3_aa: CSASPQGREQFF; cdr3_nt: TGCAGTGCTTCCCCCCAGGGGCGGGAACAGTTCTTC; clone_size: few; j_call: TRBJ2-1; d_call: .; v_call: TRBV20-1
cdr3_aa: CASSFTGQGIYEQYF; cdr3_nt: TGTGCCAGCAGCTTCACAGGACAGGGGATCTACGAGCAGTACTTC; clone_size: .; j_call: TRBJ2-7; d_call: TRBD1; v_call: TRBV11-2
cdr3_aa: CSARGHSLNDQYF; cdr3_nt: TGCAGTGCTAGAGGCCATAGCCTGAATGATCAGTACTTC; clone_size: .; j_call: TRBJ2-4; d_call: .; v_call: TRBV20-1
cdr3_aa: CASSLRQGSAFF; cdr3_nt: TGTGCCAGCAGCCTTAGACAGGGGTCGGCTTTCTTT; clone_size: .; j_call: TRBJ1-1; d_call: TRBD1; v_call: TRBV3-1
cdr3_aa: CASSFQGVPEAFF; cdr3_nt: TGTGCCAGCAGCTTCCAGGGGGTCCCTGAAGCTTTCTTT; clone_size: .; j_call: TRBJ1-1; d_call: TRBD1; v_call: TRBV5-5
cdr3_aa: CASSFGRGDYEQYF; cdr3_nt: TGTGCCAGCAGCTTTGGCAGGGGAGACTACGAGCAGTACTTC; clone_size: many; j_call: TRBJ2-7; d_call: .; v_call: TRBV7-9
cdr3_aa: CASSYRGTGANVLTF; cdr3_nt: TGTGCCAGCAGTTACAGGGGAACTGGGGCCAACGTCCTGACTTTC; clone_size: few; j_call: TRBJ2-6; d_call: .; v_call: TRBV6-5
cdr3_aa: CSVESGIRTDTQYF; cdr3_nt: TGCAGCGTGGAGTCCGGGATCCGCACAGATACGCAGTATTTT; clone_size: many; j_call: TRBJ2-3; d_call: .; v_call: TRBV29-1
cdr3_aa: CASSLSRSNEQFF; cdr3_nt: TGTGCCAGCAGCTTGTCGCGGAGCAATGAGCAGTTCTTC; clone_size: few; j_call: TRBJ2-1; d_call: .; v_call: TRBV7-2
cdr3_aa: CASSSGTGISGANVLIF; cdr3_nt: TGTGCCAGCAGTTCCGGGACAGGTATCTCTGGGGCCAACGTCCTGATTTTC; clone_size: few; j_call: TRBJ2-6; d_call: TRBD1; v_call: TRBV12-3/TRBV12-4
cdr3_aa: CSARWGQGKETQYF; cdr3_nt: TGCAGTGCTAGGTGGGGCCAGGGAAAAGAGACCCAGTACTTC; clone_size: .; j_call: TRBJ2-5; d_call: .; v_call: TRBV20-1
cdr3_aa: CSVYTGLDQPQHF; cdr3_nt: TGCAGCGTCTACACTGGACTCGACCAGCCCCAGCATTTT; clone_size: .; j_call: TRBJ1-5; d_call: .; v_call: TRBV29-1
cdr3_aa: CASSPTRPDTQYF; cdr3_nt: TGTGCCAGCAGCCCCACTCGCCCAGATACGCAGTATTTT; clone_size: .; j_call: TRBJ2-3; d_call: .; v_call: TRBV7-3
cdr3_aa: CSAAGQGASQPQHF; cdr3_nt: TGCAGTGCCGCTGGACAGGGGGCATCTCAGCCCCAGCATTTT; clone_size: many; j_call: TRBJ1-5; d_call: TRBD1; v_call: TRBV20-1
cdr3_aa: CASSYPEGRELFF; cdr3_nt: TGCGCCAGCAGCTACCCGGAGGGGAGGGAGCTGTTTTTT; clone_size: few; j_call: TRBJ2-2; d_call: .; v_call: TRBV5-1
cdr3_aa: CASSLTDTQYF; cdr3_nt: TGTGCCAGCAGCTTAACAGATACGCAGTATTTT; clone_size: medium-sized; j_call: TRBJ2-3; d_call: .; v_call: TRBV7-3
cdr3_aa: CSPWDSGRGAYEQYF; cdr3_nt: TGCAGTCCCTGGGATAGCGGCCGGGGGGCTTACGAGCAGTACTTC; clone_size: .; j_call: TRBJ2-7; d_call: .; v_call: TRBV20-1
cdr3_aa: CASSLLYSVGGPGIQYF; cdr3_nt: TGTGCCAGCAGTTTATTGTACTCCGTGGGTGGCCCGGGCATTCAGTACTTC; clone_size: many; j_call: TRBJ2-4; d_call: .; v_call: TRBV27
cdr3_aa: CSVERLAGGSEQYF; cdr3_nt: TGCAGCGTTGAGAGGCTAGCGGGAGGGAGCGAGCAGTACTTC; clone_size: many; j_call: TRBJ2-7; d_call: TRBD2; v_call: TRBV29-1
cdr3_aa: CASRVGTGDGYTF; cdr3_nt: TGTGCCAGCAGGGTGGGAACAGGCGATGGCTACACCTTC; clone_size: few; j_call: TRBJ1-2; d_call: .; v_call: TRBV6-5
cdr3_aa: CATSDSSGTSRRGGELFF; cdr3_nt: TGTGCCACCAGTGATTCCTCCGGGACTAGCCGCCGGGGGGGGGAGCTGTTTTTT; clone_size: few; j_call: TRBJ2-2; d_call: TRBD2; v_call: TRBV24-1
cdr3_aa: CASKWRQGGTDTQYF; cdr3_nt: TGTGCCAGCAAATGGAGACAGGGGGGAACAGATACGCAGTATTTT; clone_size: .; j_call: TRBJ2-3; d_call: TRBD1; v_call: TRBV7-2
cdr3_aa: CASSLEPAGATTGELFF; cdr3_nt: TGTGCCAGCAGCTTAGAACCAGCGGGAGCAACCACCGGGGAGCTGTTTTTT; clone_size: .; j_call: TRBJ2-2; d_call: TRBD2; v_call: TRBV11-3
cdr3_aa: CATSPGINEQYF; cdr3_nt: TGTGCCACCTCCCCAGGGATCAACGAGCAGTACTTC; clone_size: .; j_call: TRBJ2-7; d_call: .; v_call: TRBV28
cdr3_aa: CASSPSGGGPGDTQYF; cdr3_nt: TGTGCCAGCAGCCCCTCAGGGGGAGGGCCAGGAGATACGCAGTATTTT; clone_size: many; j_call: TRBJ2-3; d_call: .; v_call: TRBV3-1